The present T cell receptor (beta chain) was sequenced within a study of T cells in Graves' hyperthyroidism and ophthalmopathy. This clonotype was found many times. The germline CDR1 and CDR2 sequences are SGHRS and YFSETQ. The V gene lost 0 bases and the J gene lost 5 bases, with 6 bases spanning the gap. CDR3 length equals 13 residues. Template material for amplifying TCR beta CDR3 regions consisted of RNA transcripts. Using the HTBI primer set, a first-round RT-PCR was run on the TCR CDR3. Using its own MiXCR run on the multiplex PCR reads, TCRdb lists one record per CDR3 protein. The sample shows a few hundred thousand distinct CDR3 sequences, approximately 25% of them seen only once.

Sequences were obtained from blood. This receptor was obtained from a man aged 45-65 years with Graves' hyperthyroidism. V and J are TRBV5-1 and TRBJ2-1; D unresolved. CDR3 protein: CASSLEGHNEQFF. As DNA, the CDR3 is TGCGCCAGCAGCTTGGAGGGCCACAATGAGCAGTTCTTC. Filled out from reference TRBV5-1 and TRBJ2-1, the complete variable domain reads KAGVTQTPRYLIKTRGQQVTLSCSPISGHRSVSWYQQTPGQGLQFLFEYFSETQRNKGNFPGRFSGRQFSNSRSEMNVSTLELGDSALYLCASSLEGHNEQFFGPGTRLTVL.